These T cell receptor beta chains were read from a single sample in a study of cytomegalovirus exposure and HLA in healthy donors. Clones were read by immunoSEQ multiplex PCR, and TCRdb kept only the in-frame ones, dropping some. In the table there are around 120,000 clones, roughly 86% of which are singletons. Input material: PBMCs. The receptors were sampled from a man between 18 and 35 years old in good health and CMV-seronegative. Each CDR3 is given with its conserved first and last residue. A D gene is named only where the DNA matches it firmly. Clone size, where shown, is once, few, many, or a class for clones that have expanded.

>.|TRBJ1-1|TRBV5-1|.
TGCGCCAGCAGCTTGCCCGGGGGCACTGAAGCTTTCTTT
CASSLPGGTEAFF
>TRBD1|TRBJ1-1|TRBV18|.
TGTGCCGGCTCCCAGGACAGGATGAACACTGAAGCTTTCTTT
CAGSQDRMNTEAFF
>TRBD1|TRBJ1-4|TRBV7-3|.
TGTGCCAGCAGCTCGGGACAGATTAATGAAAAACTGTTTTTT
CASSSGQINEKLFF
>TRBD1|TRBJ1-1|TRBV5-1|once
TGCGCCAGCAGCTCCCCGAAGGGGGCGGCTTTCTTT
CASSSPKGAAFF
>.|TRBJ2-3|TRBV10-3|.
TGTGCCACCATGAGCACAGATACGCAGTATTTT
CATMSTDTQYF
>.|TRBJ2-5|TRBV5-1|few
TGCGCCAGCAGCTTGGAGTTTGGGGCACCGATGGCCCAGTACTTC
CASSLEFGAPMAQYF
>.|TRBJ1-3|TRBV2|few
TGTGCCAGCAGTCCAAGACTGAGCTCTGGAAACACCATATATTTT
CASSPRLSSGNTIYF
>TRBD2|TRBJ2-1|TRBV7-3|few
TGTGCCAGCAGCTTTACTAGCGGGGGGGCCCCTGAGCAGTTCTTC
CASSFTSGGAPEQFF
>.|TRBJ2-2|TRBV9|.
TGTGCCAGCAGCATAGGCGGGGTTGCCGGGGAGCTGTTTTTT
CASSIGGVAGELFF
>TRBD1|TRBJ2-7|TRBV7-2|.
TGTGCCAGCAGCTTAGTAGTAGACAGGGCTTACGAGCAGTACTTC
CASSLVVDRAYEQYF
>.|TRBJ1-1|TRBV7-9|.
TGTGCCAGCAGCCCTACGTCCGGGGGGTTGAACACTGAAGCTTTCTTT
CASSPTSGGLNTEAFF
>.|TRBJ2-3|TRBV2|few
TGTGCCAGCAGCCTGACTACGACAGATACGCAGTATTTT
CASSLTTTDTQYF
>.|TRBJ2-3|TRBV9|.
TGTGCCAGCAGCGTAGTGGAGCCAGATACGCAGTATTTT
CASSVVEPDTQYF
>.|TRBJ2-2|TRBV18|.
TGTGCCAGCTCAGTACTAAACACCGGGGAGCTGTTTTTT
CASSVLNTGELFF
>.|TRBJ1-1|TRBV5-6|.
TGTGCCAGCAGCTTGCGGAGTTCTTATATCAACACTGAAGCTTTCTTT
CASSLRSSYINTEAFF
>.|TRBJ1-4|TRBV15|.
TGTGCCACCAGCACCCGGAACAGGGTAGGTGCTAATGAAAAACTGTTTTTT
CATSTRNRVGANEKLFF
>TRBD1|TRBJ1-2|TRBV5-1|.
TGCGCCAGCAGCTTGTCGGGACAGGACTATGGCTACACCTTC
CASSLSGQDYGYTF
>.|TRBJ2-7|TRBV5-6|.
TGTGCCAGCAGCTTCTCTGTGAGGGACGAGCAGTACTTC
CASSFSVRDEQYF
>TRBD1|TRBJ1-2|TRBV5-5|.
TGTGCCAGCAGCTTTACGACAGGGGTAGCTAACTATGGCTACACCTTC
CASSFTTGVANYGYTF
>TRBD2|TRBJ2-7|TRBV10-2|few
TGCGCCAGCGCCCCTAGCGGGGGAGGCAACGAGCAGTACTTC
CASAPSGGGNEQYF
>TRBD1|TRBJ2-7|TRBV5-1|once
TGCGCCAGCAGCTTGGGGCCACAGGGGGCCAGCTACGAGCAGTACTTC
CASSLGPQGASYEQYF
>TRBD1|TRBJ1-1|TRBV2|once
TGTGCCAGCACGCCCGGGACAGGGATCACTGAAGCTTTCTTT
CASTPGTGITEAFF
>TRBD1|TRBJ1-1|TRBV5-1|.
TGCGCCAGCAGTCTTATCAGGAGGGGGCTTACGAACACTGAAGCTTTCTTT
CASSLIRRGLTNTEAFF
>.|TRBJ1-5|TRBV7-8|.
TGTGCCAGCAGCTTAAGCTTTAATCAGCCCCAGCATTTT
CASSLSFNQPQHF
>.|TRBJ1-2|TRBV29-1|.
TGCAGCGTTGATGCCGGCTATGGCTACACCTTC
CSVDAGYGYTF
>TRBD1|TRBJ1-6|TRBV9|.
TGTGCCAGCAGCGCTCGGACAGGGGGTAATTCACCCCTCCACTTT
CASSARTGGNSPLHF
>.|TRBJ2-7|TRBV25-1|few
TGTGCCAGCAGTGATTTTGGTAACAGGTCTTACGAGCAGTACTTC
CASSDFGNRSYEQYF
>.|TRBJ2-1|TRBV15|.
TGTGCCACGAAAGGTGCCGGGAACTACAATGAGCAGTTCTTC
CATKGAGNYNEQFF
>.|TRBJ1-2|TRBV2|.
TGTGCCAGCAGTGAAGTGGGCAGCATATATGGCTACACCTTC
CASSEVGSIYGYTF
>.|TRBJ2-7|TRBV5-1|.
TGCGCCAGCGGGTCCGGGGAAAGCTCCTACGAGCAGTACTTC
CASGSGESSYEQYF
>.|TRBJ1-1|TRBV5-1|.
TGCGCCAGCAGCTTGGCCCAGATGATCCCCAACACTGAAGCTTTCTTT
CASSLAQMIPNTEAFF
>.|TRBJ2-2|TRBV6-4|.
TGTGCCAGCAGCCGGGACACGAACACCGGGGAGCTGTTTTTT
CASSRDTNTGELFF
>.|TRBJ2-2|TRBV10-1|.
TGCGCCAGCAGATCCAGGGCCGGGGAGCTGTTTTTT
CASRSRAGELFF
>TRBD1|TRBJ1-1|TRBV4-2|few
TGTGCCAGCAGCCAACTCGAGGACAGGGTGAACACTGAAGCTTTCTTT
CASSQLEDRVNTEAFF
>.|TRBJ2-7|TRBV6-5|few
TGTGCCAGCAGCTCGGACAACTACGAGCAGTACTTC
CASSSDNYEQYF
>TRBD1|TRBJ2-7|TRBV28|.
TGTGCCAGCAGTCCCCCGACAGGGGGGTACGAGCAGTACTTC
CASSPPTGGYEQYF
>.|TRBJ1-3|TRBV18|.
TGTGCCAGCTCACCAATCCCCCGGGGTAGCCAACGAAACACCATATATTTT
CASSPIPRGSQRNTIYF
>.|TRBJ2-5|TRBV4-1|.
TGCGCCAGCAAACACCCCCACGAAGAGACCCAGTACTTC
CASKHPHEETQYF